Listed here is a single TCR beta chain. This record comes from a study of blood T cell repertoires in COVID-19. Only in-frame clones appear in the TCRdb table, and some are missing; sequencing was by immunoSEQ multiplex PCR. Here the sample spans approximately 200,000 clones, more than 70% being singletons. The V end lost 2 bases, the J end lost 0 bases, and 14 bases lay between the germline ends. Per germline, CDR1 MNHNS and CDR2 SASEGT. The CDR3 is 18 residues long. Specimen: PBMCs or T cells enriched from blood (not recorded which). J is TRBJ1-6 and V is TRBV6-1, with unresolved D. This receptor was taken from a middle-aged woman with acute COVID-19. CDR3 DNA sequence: TGTGCCAGCAGTGAATCTCGCCAATCGAGCTCCTATAATTCACCCCTCCACTTT. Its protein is CASSESRQSSSYNSPLHF.